The present T cell receptor (beta chain) was sequenced within a study of T cell responses to AZD1222 COVID-19 vaccine. Per the germline V gene, CDR1 is MGHRA and CDR2 is YSYEKL. V was cut by 2 bases and J by 8 bases, with 15 bases left in between. This CDR3 comprises 14 residues. Study conclusions and caveats: Samples come after the peak T cell response, not at day 14. A reported finding is that nearly half of spike-specific TCRs target unmutated variant regions. Donors were mostly white British, more females; clonal diversity possibly underestimated. Spike as a whole was targeted by vaccine-associated CD4 TCRs, dominant at 160-218 and 743-854.

Sequencing was performed with immunoSEQ multiplex PCR; in TCRdb, only in-frame clones are kept and a portion is missing. The sample has around 96,000 clones, about 88% seen once. Of note for this clone: The antigen is undetermined.

Sequenced material: peripheral blood, taken on day 0 of AZD1222 vaccination. The TCR originated in an adult in good health. J is TRBJ1-2 and V is TRBV4-1; D is unclear. The CDR3 bases are TGCGCCAGCAGCCAAATGGCCGGGGTCGGCGGCTACACCTTC. Its protein product is CASSQMAGVGGYTF.